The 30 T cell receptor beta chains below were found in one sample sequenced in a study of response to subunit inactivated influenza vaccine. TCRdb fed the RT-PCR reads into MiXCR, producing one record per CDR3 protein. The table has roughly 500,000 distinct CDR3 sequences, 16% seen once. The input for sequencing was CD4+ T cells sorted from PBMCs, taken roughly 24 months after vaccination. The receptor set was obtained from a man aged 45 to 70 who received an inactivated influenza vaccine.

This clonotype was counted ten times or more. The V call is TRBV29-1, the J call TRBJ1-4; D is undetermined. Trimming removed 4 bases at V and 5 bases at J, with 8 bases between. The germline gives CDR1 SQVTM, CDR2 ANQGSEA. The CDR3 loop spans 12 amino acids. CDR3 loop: CSVGRTNEKLFF. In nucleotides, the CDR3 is TGCAGCGTTGGACGGACCAATGAAAAACTGTTTTTT.

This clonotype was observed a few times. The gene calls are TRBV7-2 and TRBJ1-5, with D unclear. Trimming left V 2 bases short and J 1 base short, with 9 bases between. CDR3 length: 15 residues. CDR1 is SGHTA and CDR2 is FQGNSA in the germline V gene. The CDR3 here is CASSLTGRSNQPQHF. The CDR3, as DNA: TGTGCCAGCAGCTTAACGGGTCGGAGCAATCAGCCCCAGCATTTT. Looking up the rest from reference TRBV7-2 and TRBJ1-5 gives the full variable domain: GAGVSQSPSNKVTEKGKDVELRCDPISGHTALYWYRQSLGQGLEFLIYFQGNSAPDKSGLPSDRFSAERTGGSVSTLTIQRTQQEDSAVYLCASSLTGRSNQPQHFGDGTRLSIL.

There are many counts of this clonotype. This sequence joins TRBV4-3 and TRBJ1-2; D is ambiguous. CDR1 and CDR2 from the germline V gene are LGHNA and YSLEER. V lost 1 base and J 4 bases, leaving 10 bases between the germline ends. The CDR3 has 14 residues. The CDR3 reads CASSQVKRSYGYTF. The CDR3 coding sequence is TGCGCCAGCAGCCAAGTCAAGAGATCCTATGGCTACACCTTC.

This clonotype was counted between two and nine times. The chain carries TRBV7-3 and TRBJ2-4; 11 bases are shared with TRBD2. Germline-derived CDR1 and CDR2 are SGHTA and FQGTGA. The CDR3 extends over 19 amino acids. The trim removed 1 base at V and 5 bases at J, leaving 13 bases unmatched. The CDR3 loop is CASSLRVNSSGRFQNIQYF. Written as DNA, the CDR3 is TGTGCCAGCAGCTTAAGGGTCAATTCTAGCGGGAGGTTCCAAAACATTCAGTACTTC.

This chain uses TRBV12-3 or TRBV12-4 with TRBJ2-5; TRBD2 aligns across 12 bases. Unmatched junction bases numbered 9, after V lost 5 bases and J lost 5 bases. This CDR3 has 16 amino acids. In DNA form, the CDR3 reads TGTGCCAGCAGTCCGACTAGCGGGGGCCCTGGGGAGACCCAGTACTTC. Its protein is CASSPTSGGPGETQYF.

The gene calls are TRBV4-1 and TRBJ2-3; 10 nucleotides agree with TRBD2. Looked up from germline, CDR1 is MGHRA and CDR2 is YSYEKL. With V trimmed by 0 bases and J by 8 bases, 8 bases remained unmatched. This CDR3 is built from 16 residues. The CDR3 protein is CASSQDLAGVPSTQYF. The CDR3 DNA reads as TGCGCCAGCAGCCAAGATCTAGCGGGGGTCCCCAGTACGCAGTATTTT.

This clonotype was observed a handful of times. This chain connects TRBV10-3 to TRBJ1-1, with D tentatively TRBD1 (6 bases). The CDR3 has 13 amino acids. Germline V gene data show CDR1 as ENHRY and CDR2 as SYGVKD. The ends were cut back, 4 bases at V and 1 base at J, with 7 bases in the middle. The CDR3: CAISGTANTEAFF. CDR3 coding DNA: TGTGCCATCAGTGGGACAGCGAACACTGAAGCTTTCTTT.

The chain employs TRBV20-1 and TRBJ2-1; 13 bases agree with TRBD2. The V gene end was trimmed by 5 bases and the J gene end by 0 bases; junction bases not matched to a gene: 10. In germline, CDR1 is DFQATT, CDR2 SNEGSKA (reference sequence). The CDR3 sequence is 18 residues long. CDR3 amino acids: CSAERTSGRWSSYNEQFF. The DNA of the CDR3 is TGCAGTGCTGAGCGGACTAGCGGGAGATGGAGCTCCTACAATGAGCAGTTCTTC.

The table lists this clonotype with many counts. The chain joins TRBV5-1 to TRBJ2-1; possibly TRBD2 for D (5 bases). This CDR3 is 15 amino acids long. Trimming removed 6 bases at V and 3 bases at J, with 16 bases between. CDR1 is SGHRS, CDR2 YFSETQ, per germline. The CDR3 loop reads CASKDGDGVYNEQFF. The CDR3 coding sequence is TGCGCCAGCAAGGACGGGGATGGGGTCTACAATGAGCAGTTCTTC.

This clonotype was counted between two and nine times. The CDR3 coding sequence is TGCAGTGCCACTAGCGTCGCCTACGAGCAGTACTTC. Translation: CSATSVAYEQYF. The chain employs TRBV20-1 and TRBJ2-7, with 7 nucleotides matching TRBD2. CDR1 is DFQATT and CDR2 is SNEGSKA in the germline V gene (reference sequence). With V trimmed by 6 bases and J by 2 bases, 4 bases remained unmatched. This CDR3 comprises 12 residues.

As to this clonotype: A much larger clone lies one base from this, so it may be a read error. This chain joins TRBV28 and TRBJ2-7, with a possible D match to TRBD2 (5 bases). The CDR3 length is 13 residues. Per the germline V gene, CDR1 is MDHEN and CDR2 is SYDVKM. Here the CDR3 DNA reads TGTGCCGGCAGTTCGGGGTGGTCCTACGAGCAGTACTTC. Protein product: CAGSSGWSYEQYF.

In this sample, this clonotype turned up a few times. The CDR3 nucleotides read TGTGCCAGCAGCCGCGGGAGAGAAGCTTTCTTT. Translation gives CASSRGREAFF. The chain uses TRBV6-2 or TRBV6-3 and TRBJ1-1; D is unclear. CDR1 and CDR2 from the germline V gene are MNHEY and SVGEGT. The CDR3 has 11 amino acids. Trimming took off 6 bases at V and 8 bases at J, with 10 bases between the two ends.

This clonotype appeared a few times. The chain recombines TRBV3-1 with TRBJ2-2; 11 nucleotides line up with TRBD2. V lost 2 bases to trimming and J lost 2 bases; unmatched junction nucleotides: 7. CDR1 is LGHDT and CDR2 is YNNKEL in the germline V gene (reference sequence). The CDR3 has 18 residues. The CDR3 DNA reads TGTGCCAGCAGCCAAAGGCCCCTAGCGGGGGGTAACACCGGGGAGCTGTTTTTT. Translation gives CASSQRPLAGGNTGELFF.

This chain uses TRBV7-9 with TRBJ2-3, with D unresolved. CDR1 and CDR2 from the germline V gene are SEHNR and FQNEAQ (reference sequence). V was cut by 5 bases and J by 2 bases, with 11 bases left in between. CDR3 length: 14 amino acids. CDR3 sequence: CASSTRADTDTQYF. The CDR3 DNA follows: TGTGCCAGCAGCACCCGGGCTGACACAGATACGCAGTATTTT.

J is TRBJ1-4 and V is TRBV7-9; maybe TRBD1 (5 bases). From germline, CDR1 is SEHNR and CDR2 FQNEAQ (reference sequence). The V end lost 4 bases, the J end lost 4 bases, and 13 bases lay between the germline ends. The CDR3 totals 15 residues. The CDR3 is CASSSNRRINEKLFF. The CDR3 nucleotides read TGTGCCAGCAGCTCTAACAGGCGGATTAATGAAAAACTGTTTTTT.

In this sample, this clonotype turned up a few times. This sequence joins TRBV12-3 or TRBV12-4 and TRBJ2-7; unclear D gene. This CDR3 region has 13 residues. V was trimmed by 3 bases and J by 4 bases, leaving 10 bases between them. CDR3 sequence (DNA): TGTGCCAGCAGTTTGAGGCCCCCATACGAGCAGTACTTC. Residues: CASSLRPPYEQYF.

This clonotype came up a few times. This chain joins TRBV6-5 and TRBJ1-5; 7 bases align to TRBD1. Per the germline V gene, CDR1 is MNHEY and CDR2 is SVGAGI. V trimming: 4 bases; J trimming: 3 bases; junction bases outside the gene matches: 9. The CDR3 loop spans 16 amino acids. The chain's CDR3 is CASSSTSGTVNQPQHF. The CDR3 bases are TGTGCCAGCAGTTCAACTTCCGGGACAGTCAATCAGCCCCAGCATTTT.

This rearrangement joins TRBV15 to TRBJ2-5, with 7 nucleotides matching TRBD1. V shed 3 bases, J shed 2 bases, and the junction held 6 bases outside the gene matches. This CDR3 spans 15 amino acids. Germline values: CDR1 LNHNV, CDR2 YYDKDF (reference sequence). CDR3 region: CATSRGDSQQETQYF. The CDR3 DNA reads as TGTGCCACCAGCAGGGGGGACAGCCAACAAGAGACCCAGTACTTC.

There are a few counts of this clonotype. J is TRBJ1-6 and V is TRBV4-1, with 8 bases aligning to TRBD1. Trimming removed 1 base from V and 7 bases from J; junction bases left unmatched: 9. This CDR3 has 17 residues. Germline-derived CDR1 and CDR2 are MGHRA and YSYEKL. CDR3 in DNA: TGCGCCAGCAGCCAAGGATACACAGGGGGGGTGAATTCACCCCTCCACTTT. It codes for CASSQGYTGGVNSPLHF.

The CDR3 is CASSREPGTSGSYEQYF. CDR3 DNA sequence: TGCGCCAGCAGCCGGGAGCCTGGGACTAGCGGCTCCTACGAGCAGTACTTC. The chain couples TRBV4-3 to TRBJ2-7; 11 nucleotides match TRBD2. Unmatched junction bases numbered 8, after V lost 4 bases and J lost 0 bases. CDR3 length: 17 amino acids. CDR1 is LGHNA, CDR2 YSLEER, per germline.

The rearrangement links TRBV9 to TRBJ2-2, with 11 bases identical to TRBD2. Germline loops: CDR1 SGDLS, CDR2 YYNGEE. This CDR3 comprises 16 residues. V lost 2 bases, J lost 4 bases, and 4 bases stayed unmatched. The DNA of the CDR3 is TGTGCCAGCAGCGTTAGCGGGAGGGCCTTCACCGGGGAGCTGTTTTTT. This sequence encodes CASSVSGRAFTGELFF.

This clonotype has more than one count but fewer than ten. DNA of the CDR3: TGTGCCAGCAGCCCCAGACTAGCGGGGACTTACAATGAGCAGTTCTTC. Translation: CASSPRLAGTYNEQFF. The chain carries TRBV9 and TRBJ2-1; 11 bases fit TRBD2. The germline CDR1 and CDR2 sequences are SGDLS and YYNGEE. V shed 4 bases, J shed 4 bases, and the junction held 7 bases outside the gene matches. The CDR3 sequence is 16 residues long.

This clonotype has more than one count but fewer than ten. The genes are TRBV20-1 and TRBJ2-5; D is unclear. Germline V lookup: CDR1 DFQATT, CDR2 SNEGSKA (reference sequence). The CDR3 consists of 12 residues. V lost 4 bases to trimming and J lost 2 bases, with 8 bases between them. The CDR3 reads CSAKDHQETQYF. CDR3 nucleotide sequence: TGCAGTGCTAAGGATCATCAAGAGACCCAGTACTTC.

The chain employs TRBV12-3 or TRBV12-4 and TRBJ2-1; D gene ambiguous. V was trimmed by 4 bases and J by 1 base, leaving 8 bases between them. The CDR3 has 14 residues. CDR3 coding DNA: TGTGCCAGCAGTTCCGGGCCTTCCTACAATGAGCAGTTCTTC. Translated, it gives CASSSGPSYNEQFF.

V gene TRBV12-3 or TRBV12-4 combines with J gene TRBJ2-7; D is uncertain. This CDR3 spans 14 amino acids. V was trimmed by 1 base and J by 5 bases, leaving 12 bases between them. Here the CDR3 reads CASSLDPVGNEQYF. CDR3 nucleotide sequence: TGTGCCAGCAGTTTAGACCCCGTGGGGAACGAGCAGTACTTC.

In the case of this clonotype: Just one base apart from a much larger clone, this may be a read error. CDR3 bases: TGTGCCAGCAGTTTTATTGGCGGGGGCCTTTCGTTAGCCGAAAACATTCAGTACTTC. Its translation: CASSFIGGGLSLAENIQYF. The genes are TRBV3-1 and TRBJ2-4; D is possibly TRBD2 (7 bases). The CDR3 contains 19 residues. The germline V gene has CDR1 LGHDT and CDR2 YNNKEL (reference sequence).

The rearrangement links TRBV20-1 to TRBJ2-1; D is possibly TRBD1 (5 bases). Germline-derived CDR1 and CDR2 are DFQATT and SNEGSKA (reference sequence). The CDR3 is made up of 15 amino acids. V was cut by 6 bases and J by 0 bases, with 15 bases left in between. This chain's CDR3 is CSAEDTYSSYNEQFF. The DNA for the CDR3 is TGCAGTGCAGAGGACACTTATTCCTCCTACAATGAGCAGTTCTTC.

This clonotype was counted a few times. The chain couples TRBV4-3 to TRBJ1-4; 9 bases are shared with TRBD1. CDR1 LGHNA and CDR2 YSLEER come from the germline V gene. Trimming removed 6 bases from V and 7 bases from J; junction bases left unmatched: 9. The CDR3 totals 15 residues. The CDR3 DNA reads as TGCGCCAGCAGTCGCCACAGGGGGCGGGGTGAAAAACTGTTTTTT. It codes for CASSRHRGRGEKLFF.

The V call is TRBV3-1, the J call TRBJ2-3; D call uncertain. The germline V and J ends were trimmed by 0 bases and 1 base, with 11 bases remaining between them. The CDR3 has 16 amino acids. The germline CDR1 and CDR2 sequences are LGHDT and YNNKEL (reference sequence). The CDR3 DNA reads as TGTGCCAGCAGCCAAGATACCAGCGTTCGCACAGATACGCAGTATTTT. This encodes CASSQDTSVRTDTQYF.

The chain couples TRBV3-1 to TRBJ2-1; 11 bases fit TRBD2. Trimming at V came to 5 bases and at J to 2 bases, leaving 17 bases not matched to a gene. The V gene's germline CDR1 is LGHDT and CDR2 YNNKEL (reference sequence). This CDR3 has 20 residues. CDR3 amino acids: CASSSSGVLAGGYTYNEQFF. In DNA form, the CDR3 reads TGTGCCAGCAGCTCCAGTGGGGTTTTAGCGGGAGGGTATACCTACAATGAGCAGTTCTTC.